This T cell receptor (beta chain) was obtained from a study of OX40 agonist ivuxolimab in advanced cancers. Turning to the overall study: The costimulatory receptor OX40 (CD134) was targeted by ivuxolimab, a fully human IgG2 agonistic monoclonal antibody. Of the approximately 50 dose-escalation patients, hepatocellular carcinoma was present in some 19, melanoma in approximately 15, renal cell carcinoma in 9 and head and neck cancer in 9. Partial responses occurred in three dose-escalation patients, of whom one had hepatocellular carcinoma and two had cutaneous melanoma. Intravenous ivuxolimab was administered to patients every 2 weeks at six dose levels: 0.01, 0.1, 0.3, 1.5, 3 and 10 mg/kg. In the dose-escalation cohort, more than 75% of patients were male, and the mean age was around 60 years, with a range of 23 to 79. Patients were allowed to have had prior anti-PD-1, anti-PD-L1 or anti-CTLA-4 therapy, and more than 35% of the dose-escalation patients had been treated with checkpoint inhibitors. The point of sequencing TCRbeta in the periphery was to test whether ivuxolimab changed TCR sequence diversity and drove clonal T-cell expansion. The paper describes the monotherapy dose-escalation part (N ≈ 50 patients) of the phase I trial of ivuxolimab. Study-wide conclusions, independent of this receptor: Partial responders in the 0.1-3.0 mg/kg groups had among the lowest normalized peripheral clonal expansion, especially among CD8+ T cells. At doses of 0.1 to 3.0 mg/kg, clonal expansion of both CD4+ and CD8+ blood T cells was observed from baseline to week 6. Low levels of normalized T-cell clonal expansion were also seen in some patients who did not respond. After ivuxolimab, CD8+ T cells had more expanded clones than CD4+ T cells on average. Which antigens the clonally expanded peripheral T cells were specific for was not determined.

For sequencing of the TCRbeta CDR3 region, genomic DNA was extracted from the sorted cells. The immunoSEQ Assay was used for sequencing of TCRbeta CDR3 regions. The table comes from immuneACCESS by way of TCRdb, which keeps in-frame sequences with V and J called. Part of the clones is missing from these tables; in studies checked, under half for an unresolved V gene and the rest for unknown reasons. The sample contains under 20,000 clones, 77% of them found a single time. Under 20% of the sample is in the top ten clones. From its cysteine to its phenylalanine, the CDR3 spans 15 amino acids. Only the CDR3 part of the read is kept: 45 bases, read in frame from the first base. For CDR1 and CDR2, the germline V gene lists SQVTM and ANQGSEA. V lost 0 bases and J lost 1 base; the stretch between them is 9 bases long. Note on this clone: The clone's antigen remains unknown. There are no base qualities to consult, and no much larger clone falls within one base.

Patients with a history of autoimmune disease or receiving systemic immunosuppression were excluded from the trial. In every dose cohort, peripheral blood was drawn for TCR sequencing at baseline, cycle 4 day 1, and cycle 7 day 1. The samples were drawn from a first-in-human, open-label, multicenter phase I dose-escalation trial of ivuxolimab. Adults with locally advanced or metastatic melanoma, renal cell, hepatocellular, or head and neck squamous cell carcinoma were enrolled in the trial. Before TCR sequencing, CD4+ T cells and CD8+ T cells were sorted from peripheral blood as separate populations.

The material was CD4+ or CD8+ T cells sorted from blood, obtained in a trial of the OX40 agonist ivuxolimab. The chain couples TRBV29-1 to TRBJ1-4; too little of a D gene remains to name it. The source is an adult with an advanced solid tumor such as melanoma, head and neck, liver or kidney cancer. For the CDR3, the sequence is CSVEDPRETNEKLFF. Here is the DNA: TGCAGCGTTGAAGATCCCCGGGAAACTAATGAAAAACTGTTTTTT.